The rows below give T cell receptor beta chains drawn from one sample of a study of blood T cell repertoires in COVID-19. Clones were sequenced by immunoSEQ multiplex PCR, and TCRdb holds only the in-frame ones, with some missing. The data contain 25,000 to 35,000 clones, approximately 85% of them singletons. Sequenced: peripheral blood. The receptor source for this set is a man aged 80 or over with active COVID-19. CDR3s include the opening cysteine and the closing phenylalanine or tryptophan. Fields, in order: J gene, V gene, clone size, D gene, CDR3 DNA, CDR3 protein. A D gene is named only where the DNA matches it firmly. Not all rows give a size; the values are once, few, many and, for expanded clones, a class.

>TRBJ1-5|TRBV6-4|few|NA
TGTGCCTGCCCCACGGGACTTTGTTTCTTTCAGCCCCAGCATTTT
CACPTGLCFFQPQHF
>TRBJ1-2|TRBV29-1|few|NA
TGCAGCGGTGAAGTTATAGCTAACTATGGCTACACCTTC
CSGEVIANYGYTF
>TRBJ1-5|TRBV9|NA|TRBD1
TGTGCCAGCAGCGTCGGGACAGGGGGTCAGCCCCAGCATTTT
CASSVGTGGQPQHF
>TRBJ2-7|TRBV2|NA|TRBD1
TGTGCCAGCAGTGAAGTACGGACAGGTCAGCAGTACTTC
CASSEVRTGQQYF
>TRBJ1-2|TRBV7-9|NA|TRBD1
TGTGCCAGCAGCTTGGGGACAGTCTATGGCTACACCTTC
CASSLGTVYGYTF
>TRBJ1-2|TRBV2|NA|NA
TGTGCCAGCAAAAACCGGAAGGGGAACTATGGCTACACCTTC
CASKNRKGNYGYTF
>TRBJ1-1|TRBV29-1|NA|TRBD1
TGCAGCGTTAATACGGGACAGGGGAGCGCTTTCTTT
CSVNTGQGSAFF
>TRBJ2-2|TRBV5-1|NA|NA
TGCGCCAGCAGCTTTCAGGGTAGCACCGGGGAGCTGTTTTTT
CASSFQGSTGELFF
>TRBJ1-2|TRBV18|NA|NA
TGTGCCAGCTCACTAACCCGCAGCGGGCCCCATGGCTACACCTTC
CASSLTRSGPHGYTF
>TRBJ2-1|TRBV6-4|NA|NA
TGTGCCAGCAGGACAGACTCTTCCTACAATGAGCAGTTCTTC
CASRTDSSYNEQFF
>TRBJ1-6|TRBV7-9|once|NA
TGTGCCAGCAGCTTAAGGGGGAAGACGGTTTCCTATAATTCACCCCTCCACTTT
CASSLRGKTVSYNSPLHF
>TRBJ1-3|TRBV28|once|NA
TGTGCCAGCAGTTTAAGAGACTTATCAGGAAACACCATATATTTT
CASSLRDLSGNTIYF
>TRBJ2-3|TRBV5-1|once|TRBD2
TGCGCCAGCAGCTTTTCAGCGGGGGGTAGGGATACGCAGTATTTT
CASSFSAGGRDTQYF
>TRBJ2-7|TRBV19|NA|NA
TGTGCCAGTAGTTCTTTGCAGGGGACGTCATGGGAGCAGTACTTC
CASSSLQGTSWEQYF
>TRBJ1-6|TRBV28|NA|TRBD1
TGTGCCAGCAGTTTGGACAGGGGGCTTGTTAATTCACCCCTCCACTTT
CASSLDRGLVNSPLHF
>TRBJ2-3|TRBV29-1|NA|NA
TGCAGCGTTGCCTTCGTTGAGGATACGCAGTATTTT
CSVAFVEDTQYF
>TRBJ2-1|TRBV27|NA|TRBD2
TGTGCCAGCAGTTCGGGTCGACTAGCGGGGAGGAATGAGCAGTTCTTC
CASSSGRLAGRNEQFF
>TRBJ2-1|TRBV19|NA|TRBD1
TGTGCCAGTAGTCGACAGGGTTTGGATGAGCAGTTCTTC
CASSRQGLDEQFF
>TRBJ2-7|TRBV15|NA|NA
TGTGCCACCAGCAGAGATCAGACAGGAGCCTACGAGCAGTACTTC
CATSRDQTGAYEQYF
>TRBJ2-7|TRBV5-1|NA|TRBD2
TGCGCCAGCAACGTAGCGGGGAGCGGCGAGCAGTACTTC
CASNVAGSGEQYF
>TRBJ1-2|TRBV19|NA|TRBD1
TGTGCCAGTAAAAGGGGACAGGGGTGGGATGGCTACACCTTC
CASKRGQGWDGYTF
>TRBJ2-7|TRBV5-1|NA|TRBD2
TGCGCCAGCAGCTTGGAACGGGGGGGCTACGAGCAGTACTTC
CASSLERGGYEQYF
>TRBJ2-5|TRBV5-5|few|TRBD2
TGTGCCAGCAGCCCGGGGGACTACTTAAGGACCCAGTACTTC
CASSPGDYLRTQYF
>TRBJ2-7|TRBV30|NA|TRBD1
TGTGCCTGGAGGTTGGGACAGGCGAGCTCCTACGAGCAGTACTTC
CAWRLGQASSYEQYF
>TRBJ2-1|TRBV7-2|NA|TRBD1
TGTGCCAGCAGTAGGGACAGGGGGGCGAATGAGCAGTTCTTC
CASSRDRGANEQFF
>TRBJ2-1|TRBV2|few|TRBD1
TGTGCCAGCATAGAGCAGGGGGCAGGTTTGTACAATGAGCAGTTCTTC
CASIEQGAGLYNEQFF
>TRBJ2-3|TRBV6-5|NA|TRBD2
TGTGCCAGCTCGGGGGGGCAGACAGATACGCAGTATTTT
CASSGGQTDTQYF
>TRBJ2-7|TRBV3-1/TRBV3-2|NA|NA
TGTGCCAGCAGCCAAGGAGGACTAACCTACGAGCAGTACTTC
CASSQGGLTYEQYF
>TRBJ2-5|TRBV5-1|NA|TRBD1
TGCGCCAGCAGCATGGGACAGGGGGAAGAGACCCAGTACTTC
CASSMGQGEETQYF
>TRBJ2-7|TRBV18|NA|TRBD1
TGTGCCAGCTCACCTTACCGGGACAGAATCGATTACGAGCAGTACTTC
CASSPYRDRIDYEQYF
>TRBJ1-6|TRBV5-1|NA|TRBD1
TGCGCCAGCAGCAACGGACAGGGCTATAATTCACCCCTCCACTTT
CASSNGQGYNSPLHF
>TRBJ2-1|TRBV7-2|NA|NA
TGTGCCAGCAGCTTAATGAGGGGGACCTACAATGAGCAGTTCTTC
CASSLMRGTYNEQFF
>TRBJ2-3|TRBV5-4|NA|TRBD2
TGTGCCAGCAGCTTGGTGGCGGGGGGCACAGATACGCAGTATTTT
CASSLVAGGTDTQYF
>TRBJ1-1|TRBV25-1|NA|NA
TGTGCCAGCACCGACAGGCAGAACACTGAAGCTTTCTTT
CASTDRQNTEAFF
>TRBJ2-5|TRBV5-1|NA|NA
TGCGCCAGCAGCTTGGGCCCTAGAAAACAAGAGACCCAGTACTTC
CASSLGPRKQETQYF
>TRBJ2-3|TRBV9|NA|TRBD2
TGTGCCAGCAGCGTGGGAGCCCTAGCGGGGGTCCGAGATACGCAGTATTTT
CASSVGALAGVRDTQYF
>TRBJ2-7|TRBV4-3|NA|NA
TGCGCCAGCAGCCCTGGACGGCGGGCCTACGAGCAGTACTTC
CASSPGRRAYEQYF
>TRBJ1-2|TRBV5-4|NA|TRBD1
TGTGCCAGCAGCTTGGGGACAGGGGCCGGCTACACCTTC
CASSLGTGAGYTF
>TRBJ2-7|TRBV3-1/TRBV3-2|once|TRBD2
TGTGCCAGCAGCCAATCATCCGGGGGGGTCCTGGGAGAGCAGTACTTC
CASSQSSGGVLGEQYF
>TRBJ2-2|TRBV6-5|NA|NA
TGTGCCAGCAGTTACTCGAGGCAATACACCGGGGAGCTGTTTTTT
CASSYSRQYTGELFF
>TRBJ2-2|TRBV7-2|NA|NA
TGTGCCAGCAGCCTACGCGCCGGGGAGCTGTTTTTT
CASSLRAGELFF
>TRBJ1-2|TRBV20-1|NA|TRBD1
TGCAGTGTCAGGGGGCGCCGAGGCTACACCTTC
CSVRGRRGYTF
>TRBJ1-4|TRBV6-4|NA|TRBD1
TGTGCCAGCAGTGACCCCAACGGGACAGGGACAACTAATGAAAAACTGTTTTTT
CASSDPNGTGTTNEKLFF
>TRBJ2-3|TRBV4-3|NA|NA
TGCGCCAGCAGCCCCCTCACGGGGGTCACAGATACGCAGTATTTT
CASSPLTGVTDTQYF
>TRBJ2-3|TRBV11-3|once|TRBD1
TGTGCCAGCAGCTCCGGGACAGGGGGCGCGGATACGCAGTATTTT
CASSSGTGGADTQYF
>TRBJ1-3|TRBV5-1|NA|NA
TGCGCCAGCAGCTCCAGGGCAACCTCTGGAAACACCATATATTTT
CASSSRATSGNTIYF
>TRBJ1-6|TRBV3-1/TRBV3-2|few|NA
TGTGCCAGCAGCCAAGGTGGGGGGAAGTACAATTCACCCCTCCACTTT
CASSQGGGKYNSPLHF